The present entry profiles one TCR beta chain with its context. This specimen comes from a study of blood T cell repertoires in COVID-19. In the study overall: PBMCs, B-cell-depleted T cells, or T cells were the source of the cDNA or gDNA that made up the material.

The germline V gene has CDR1 SGHNT and CDR2 YYREEE (reference sequence). The CDR3 length is 14 residues. The V and J ends lost 5 bases and 8 bases, in that order; junction bases with no gene match: 12. This table comes from immunoSEQ multiplex PCR, and its TCRdb copy is limited to in-frame clones, with some not included. Among roughly 230,000 clones listed, 65% to 90% were seen once. This clonotype was sampled from a woman in her 50s with acute or convalescent COVID-19. The chain carries TRBV5-4 and TRBJ1-2; 7 bases align to TRBD1. Sequencing was performed on peripheral blood. As DNA, the CDR3 is TGTGCCAGCAGTCATAGCGACAGGGAGGACGGCTACACCTTC. Its protein is CASSHSDREDGYTF.